One sample yielded the 21 T cell receptor beta chains listed below, sequenced in a study of T cell responses to AZD1222 COVID-19 vaccine. The assay was immunoSEQ multiplex PCR, and TCRdb's table has in-frame clones only and misses some. Here the sample spans 95,000 to 130,000 clones, roughly 90% being singletons. Here the sequenced sample was peripheral blood, taken on day 0 of AZD1222 vaccination. The source is an adult in good health.

This chain uses TRBV7-9 with TRBJ2-3; the D gene is possibly TRBD2 (6 bases). This CDR3 contains 14 residues. V lost 5 bases to trimming and J lost 2 bases, with 11 bases between them. Looked up from germline, CDR1 is SEHNR and CDR2 is FQNEAQ (reference sequence). The DNA of the CDR3 is TGTGCCAGCAGCCATCCTAGCGACACAGATACGCAGTATTTT. Encoded protein: CASSHPSDTDTQYF.

In nucleotides, the CDR3 is TGTGCCAGCAGCTTATTGGATGAAGCTTTCTTT. The encoded protein is CASSLLDEAFF. The chain joins TRBV5-6 to TRBJ1-1; D ambiguous. Trimming removed 2 bases from V and 7 bases from J, with 6 bases in between. This CDR3 has 11 amino acids. Germline V gene data show CDR1 as SGHDT and CDR2 as YYEEEE.

This chain joins TRBV4-2 and TRBJ2-5; D remains ambiguous. The V gene's germline CDR1 is LGHNA and CDR2 YNFKEQ. V shed 0 bases and J shed 0 bases, with 8 bases lying between them. The CDR3 totals 15 residues. The CDR3 sequence is CASSQEVAYQETQYF. The CDR3 DNA sequence: TGTGCCAGCAGCCAAGAGGTCGCATACCAAGAGACCCAGTACTTC.

The rearrangement joins TRBV6-2 or TRBV6-3 to TRBJ1-6, with D hard to call. Germline CDR1 reads MNHEY; CDR2 reads SVGEGT. Trimming left V 2 bases short and J 8 bases short, with 10 bases between. The CDR3 has 14 amino acids. CDR3 coding DNA: TGTGCCAGCAGTTACCCGCAGAGAGATTCACCCCTCCACTTT. This translates into CASSYPQRDSPLHF.

The chain joins TRBV5-6 to TRBJ1-2; D remains ambiguous. In germline, CDR1 is SGHDT, CDR2 YYEEEE. V shed 0 bases and J shed 4 bases, with 10 bases lying between them. This CDR3 has 14 amino acids. CDR3 DNA sequence: TGTGCCAGCAGCTTGGGGGTTCCTCTCTATGGCTACACCTTC. Translation: CASSLGVPLYGYTF.

V is TRBV25-1 and J is TRBJ2-7; no clear D. The CDR3 has 16 amino acids. CDR1 and CDR2 (germline): MGHDK, SYGVNS. V dropped 5 bases and J dropped 4 bases, with 21 bases sitting between them. The CDR3 loop is CASSSYQVLGVYEQYF. DNA for the CDR3: TGTGCCAGCAGTAGCTACCAGGTTCTAGGTGTGTACGAGCAGTACTTC.

The chain combines TRBV27 with TRBJ2-5; 10 nucleotides line up with TRBD2. The CDR3 loop spans 14 amino acids. Germline V gene lookup returns CDR1 MNHEY and CDR2 SMNVEV (reference sequence). With 4 bases clipped from V and 6 bases from J, the junction kept 5 bases outside the gene matches. The CDR3 sequence: CASSSSGSGKTQYF. CDR3 nucleotide sequence: TGTGCCAGCAGTTCTAGCGGGAGTGGGAAGACCCAGTACTTC.

The V and J genes are TRBV12-3 or TRBV12-4 and TRBJ2-5; D might be TRBD1 (5 bases). The CDR3 contains 13 residues. Trimming took off 5 bases at V and 5 bases at J, with 12 bases between the two ends. CDR3 residues: CASSPTVWETQYF. CDR3 bases: TGTGCCAGCAGTCCGACAGTATGGGAGACCCAGTACTTC.

This chain uses TRBV30 with TRBJ2-1, with 8 bases that match TRBD2. Germline CDR1 and CDR2: GTSNPN and SVGIG (reference sequence). The J segment lost 0 bases and the V segment lost 4 bases, leaving 8 bases of the junction unmatched. The CDR3 is 16 amino acids. The CDR3 DNA sequence: TGTGCCTGGATTGGGGGGACTAGGAGCTCCTACAATGAGCAGTTCTTC. It translates to CAWIGGTRSSYNEQFF.

The CDR3 bases are TGTGCCAGCAGCCAGGGACCGGATCCTGGGGCCCAGTACTTC. Encoded protein: CASSQGPDPGAQYF. V is TRBV3-1 (or the pseudogene TRBV3-2) and J is TRBJ2-5, with D perhaps assigned TRBD1 or TRBD2 (5 bases each). V lost 3 bases, J lost 9 bases, and 17 bases lay in between. The CDR3 covers 14 residues. CDR1 is LGHDT, CDR2 YNNKEL, per germline (reference sequence).

V and J are TRBV6-5 and TRBJ1-2, with 9 bases fitting TRBD1. This CDR3 is 14 amino acids long. Germline CDR1 and CDR2: MNHEY and SVGAGI. V shed 6 bases, J shed 8 bases, and the junction held 10 bases outside the gene matches. The DNA for the CDR3 is TGTGCCAGCAGACAAACAGGGGGCGCGACCGGCTACACCTTC. Protein product: CASRQTGGATGYTF.

The rearrangement links TRBV24-1 to TRBJ2-3; 12 nucleotides agree with TRBD2. This CDR3 contains 16 residues. The V segment lost 2 bases and the J segment 6 bases; nucleotides outside the gene matches: 5. The germline V gene encodes CDR1 KGHDR and CDR2 SFDVKD. CDR3 coding DNA: TGTGCCACCAGTGATTCTCTAGCGGGGGGGCGGGATACGCAGTATTTT. It translates to CATSDSLAGGRDTQYF.

The genes are TRBV19 and TRBJ1-4; D is unresolved. The CDR3 is made up of 17 amino acids. Germline assignment: CDR1 LNHDA and CDR2 SQIVND (reference sequence). The V gene lost 2 bases and the J gene lost 8 bases, with 21 bases spanning the gap. CDR3 protein: CASSIKGRARKWEKLFF. The CDR3 DNA reads TGTGCCAGTAGTATAAAGGGCCGAGCCCGTAAGTGGGAAAAACTGTTTTTT. Based on the CDR3 plus reference TRBV19 and TRBJ1-4, the full variable domain is DGGITQSPKYLFRKEGQNVTLSCEQNLNHDAMYWYRQDPGQGLRLIYYSQIVNDFQKGDIAEGYSVSREKKESFPLTVTSAQKNPTAFYLCASSIKGRARKWEKLFFGSGTQLSVL.

The chain employs TRBV2 and TRBJ1-5, with no clear D. Germline V CDR1 and CDR2: SNHLY, FYNNEI. There are 11 residues in the CDR3. Trimming took 6 bases from V and 4 from J, leaving 4 bases between them. The CDR3 here is CASRYNQPQHF. CDR3 in DNA: TGTGCCAGCAGATATAATCAGCCCCAGCATTTT.

V usage is TRBV27 and J usage is TRBJ1-3; no firm D call. The ends were cut back, 2 bases at V and 1 base at J, with 12 bases in the middle. This CDR3 has 16 residues. Germline CDR1 and CDR2: MNHEY and SMNVEV (reference sequence). CDR3 residues: CASSLGLPNSGNTIYF. The CDR3, as DNA: TGTGCCAGCAGTTTAGGGTTGCCCAATTCTGGAAACACCATATATTTT.

This clone came up once. The chain employs TRBV6-5 and TRBJ1-1; possible D gene TRBD1, 5 bases. This CDR3 is 14 amino acids long. The ends were cut back, 8 bases at V and 1 base at J, with 14 bases in the middle. Per germline, CDR1 MNHEY and CDR2 SVGAGI. The CDR3 DNA is TGTGCCAGCGAGGGTGCGGGGCGGAACACTGAAGCTTTCTTT. This gives the protein CASEGAGRNTEAFF.

V usage is TRBV18 and J usage is TRBJ2-7, with TRBD2 matching over 8 bases. The germline CDR1 and CDR2 sequences are KGHSH and LQKENI. The trim removed 2 bases at V and 5 bases at J, leaving 5 bases unmatched. There are 14 residues in the CDR3. The DNA of the CDR3 is TGTGCCAGCTCACCAGGGACGGGAGGGGACGAGCAGTACTTC. Its protein is CASSPGTGGDEQYF.

V is TRBV9 and J is TRBJ1-4; D gene ambiguous. The germline V gene has CDR1 SGDLS and CDR2 YYNGEE. Trimming stripped 0 bases from V and 10 bases from J, with 16 bases between. The CDR3 sequence is 15 residues long. This chain's CDR3 is CASSVDAGLPGKLFF. The CDR3 region has the DNA TGTGCCAGCAGCGTAGACGCAGGCCTGCCCGGAAAACTGTTTTTT.

This clone was seen just once. The rearrangement uses TRBV12-3 or TRBV12-4 and TRBJ1-3; D is unresolved. CDR3 length: 11 residues. Trimming removed 5 bases at V and 4 bases at J, with 3 bases between. The CDR3 nucleotides read TGTGCCAGCAGTCAGGGAAACACCATATATTTT. It encodes CASSQGNTIYF.

The V call is TRBV28, the J call TRBJ1-5; a possible D gene is TRBD1 (6 bases). The ends were cut back, 6 bases at V and 0 bases at J, with 12 bases in the middle. Germline CDR1 and CDR2: MDHEN and SYDVKM. The CDR3 has 15 residues. CDR3 protein: CASRGRGDSNQPQHF. CDR3 nucleotide sequence: TGTGCCAGCAGAGGAAGGGGGGATAGCAATCAGCCCCAGCATTTT.

The sample holds one count of this clone. It may be a read error: a sequence one base away is much more abundant. The chain recombines TRBV6-4 with TRBJ2-2, with D possibly being TRBD1 (5 bases). V lost 2 bases, J lost 4 bases, and 5 bases lay in between. Germline V lookup: CDR1 MRHNA, CDR2 SNTAGT. The CDR3 is made up of 13 amino acids. The CDR3 loop is CASSDRGTGELFF. In DNA form, the CDR3 reads TGTGCCAGCAGTGACAGGGGCACCGGGGAGCTGTTTTTT.